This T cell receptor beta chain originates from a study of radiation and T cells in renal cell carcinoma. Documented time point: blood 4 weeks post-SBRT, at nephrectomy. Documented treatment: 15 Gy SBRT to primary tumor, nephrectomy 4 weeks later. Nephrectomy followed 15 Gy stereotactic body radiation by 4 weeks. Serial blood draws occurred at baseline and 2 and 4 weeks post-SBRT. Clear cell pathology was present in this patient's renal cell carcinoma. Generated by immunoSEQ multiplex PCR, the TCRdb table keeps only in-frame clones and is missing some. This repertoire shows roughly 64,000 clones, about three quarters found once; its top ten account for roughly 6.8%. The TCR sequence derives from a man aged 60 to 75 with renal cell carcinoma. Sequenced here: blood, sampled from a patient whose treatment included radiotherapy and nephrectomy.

In DNA form, the CDR3 reads TGCAGCGCCGGACTAGCGGGGGGCCAAGAGACCCAGTACTTC. Its translation is CSAGLAGGQETQYF. The chain carries TRBV29-1 and TRBJ2-5, with 14 bases aligning to TRBD2. Losses at the gene ends were 7 bases for V and 1 base for J; bases not matched to a gene: 2. The CDR3 has 14 residues. The V gene's germline CDR1 is SQVTM and CDR2 ANQGSEA.